The 22 T cell receptor beta chains below come from one sample, sequenced in a study of shared clonotypes between healthy human individuals. Some clones are missing from TCRdb's copy, which holds only in-frame ones; the method was immunoSEQ multiplex PCR. The table includes about 520,000 clones, around 85% detected once. Material for sequencing was PBMCs. The receptors derive from a woman between 35 and 50 years old in good health. Some clones in this sample may be carry-over from other donors' samples.

This chain joins TRBV11-2 and TRBJ2-5, with TRBD1 matching over 8 bases. J was trimmed by 1 base and V by 1 base; bases with no gene match: 2. Looked up from germline, CDR1 is SGHAT and CDR2 is FQNNGV. The CDR3 is 15 amino acids. The CDR3 spells CASSLGTGLQETQYF. CDR3 DNA sequence: TGTGCCAGCAGCTTAGGGACAGGGCTCCAAGAGACCCAGTACTTC.

The chain links TRBV18 to TRBJ2-3; D tentatively fits TRBD1 or TRBD2 (6 bases each). The V end was cut by 0 bases, the J end by 3 bases, with 13 bases between. From germline, CDR1 is KGHSH and CDR2 LQKENI. The CDR3 sequence is 16 residues long. CDR3 DNA: TGTGCCAGCTCACCACCGGGACACCGGGGGACAGATACGCAGTATTTT. Translating gives CASSPPGHRGTDTQYF.

Note on this clone: This likely traces to a read error, being one base from a far larger clone. The V gene is TRBV11-2, the J gene TRBJ1-4; tentatively, D is TRBD1 (5 bases). This CDR3 has 16 amino acids. From germline, CDR1 is SGHAT and CDR2 FQNNGV. The germline V and J ends were trimmed by 2 bases and 8 bases, with 18 bases remaining between them. The CDR3 spells CASSLPRGRADEKLFF. The CDR3 nucleotides read TGTGCCAGCAGCTTACCCCGGGGCCGGGCCGACGAAAAACTGTTTTTT.

The chain links TRBV9 to TRBJ1-4, with 8 bases that match TRBD1. CDR1 is SGDLS, CDR2 YYNGEE, per germline. V trimming: 4 bases; J trimming: 6 bases; junction bases outside the gene matches: 8. The CDR3 spans 15 residues. As DNA, the CDR3 is TGTGCCAGCAGCACGACGACAGGGGTGGATGAAAAACTGTTTTTT. This sequence encodes CASSTTTGVDEKLFF.

Details on this clone: This is likely an artifact of a read error, given a far larger clone one base away. The chain recombines TRBV5-4 with TRBJ1-2, with TRBD1 matching over 7 bases. With 7 bases clipped from V and 2 bases from J, the junction kept 8 bases outside the gene matches. The length of the CDR3 is 14 residues. Looked up from germline, CDR1 is SGHNT and CDR2 is YYREEE (reference sequence). The CDR3: CASGSPTGNYGYTF. CDR3 sequence (DNA): TGTGCCAGCGGCTCCCCGACAGGGAACTATGGCTACACCTTC.

This clone was observed a handful of times. This CDR3 is also generated by other DNA sequences in the sample. The CDR3 DNA sequence: TGTGCCAGCAGCTTTAGCGTTGGGACCAGCGGGAGCCACGAGCAGTACTTC. This translates into CASSFSVGTSGSHEQYF. This sequence joins TRBV7-2 and TRBJ2-7, with 8 positions matching TRBD2. The CDR3 sequence is 17 residues long. The V gene's germline CDR1 is SGHTA and CDR2 FQGNSA. The trim removed 3 bases at V and 5 bases at J, leaving 15 bases unmatched.

The chain links TRBV7-2 to TRBJ1-1; 7 nucleotides line up with TRBD1. CDR1 is SGHTA, CDR2 FQGNSA, per germline. The CDR3 has 15 residues. Trimming took 5 bases from V and 0 from J; bases not matched to a gene: 6. The CDR3 DNA is TGTGCCAGCAGCGAGCGACAGGGTTTGAACACTGAAGCTTTCTTT. Its translation is CASSERQGLNTEAFF.

V usage is TRBV7-2 and J usage is TRBJ2-3; 7 positions match TRBD1. The germline gives CDR1 SGHTA, CDR2 FQGNSA. V lost 5 bases to trimming and J lost 2 bases; unmatched junction nucleotides: 4. This CDR3 is built from 14 residues. The CDR3 sequence is CASSKGTATDTQYF. In DNA, the CDR3 is TGTGCCAGCAGCAAGGGGACAGCCACAGATACGCAGTATTTT.

Remarks on this clone: Within the sample, other DNA sequences also encode this same CDR3. The rearrangement uses TRBV10-3 and TRBJ1-2; D unresolved. The CDR3 runs 11 residues. With 3 bases removed from V and 8 bases from J, the gap between germline ends came to 7 bases. Germline assignment: CDR1 ENHRY and CDR2 SYGVKD. The CDR3 here is CAISEGGGYTF. The CDR3 region has the DNA TGTGCCATCAGTGAAGGAGGCGGCTACACCTTC.

The J gene is TRBJ2-7, the V gene TRBV18; D possibly uses TRBD1 or TRBD2 (5 bases each). Germline CDR1 reads KGHSH; CDR2 reads LQKENI. V lost 6 bases to trimming and J lost 5 bases, with 14 bases between them. The CDR3 consists of 13 residues. The CDR3 DNA follows: TGTGCCAGCTCGCCGGGACCCGCTAACGAGCAGTACTTC. It yields the protein CASSPGPANEQYF.

The chain uses TRBV2 and TRBJ2-7, with TRBD1 matching over 9 bases. The length of the CDR3 is 15 residues. Germline CDR1 reads SNHLY; CDR2 reads FYNNEI. After removal of 1 base from V and 5 bases from J, the junction contained 6 bases not matched to a gene. CDR3 in amino acids: CASSEGGTGHHEQYF. CDR3 nucleotide sequence: TGTGCCAGCAGTGAAGGGGGGACAGGGCACCACGAGCAGTACTTC.

This clone was seen a single time. The chain has TRBV4-1 and TRBJ2-7, with 7 bases matching TRBD2. The CDR3 covers 15 residues. Looked up from germline, CDR1 is MGHRA and CDR2 is YSYEKL. V shed 0 bases, J shed 3 bases, and the junction held 5 bases outside the gene matches. The CDR3 sequence is CASSQDLAVHYEQYF. In DNA form, the CDR3 reads TGCGCCAGCAGCCAAGACCTAGCGGTGCACTACGAGCAGTACTTC.

A remark on this clone: With a far larger clone one base away, a read error is the likely cause. This chain joins TRBV30 and TRBJ1-4; 8 nucleotides line up with TRBD1. This CDR3 is built from 14 residues. Looked up from germline, CDR1 is GTSNPN and CDR2 is SVGIG (reference sequence). CDR3 sequence (DNA): TGTGTCTGGGACCCGGGACAGGAGGGTGAAAAACTGTTTTTT. Protein: CVWDPGQEGEKLFF.

The rearrangement uses TRBV28 and TRBJ1-5; no definite D call. The CDR3 covers 14 residues. Germline values: CDR1 MDHEN, CDR2 SYDVKM. The V gene lost 4 bases and the J gene lost 0 bases, with 7 bases spanning the gap. Here the CDR3 reads CASSYGSSNQPQHF. The DNA of the CDR3 is TGTGCCAGCAGTTACGGTTCTAGCAATCAGCCCCAGCATTTT.

This clone has a single count. The junction shows a germline mismatch at one end, possibly a read error. The rearrangement links TRBV29-1 to TRBJ1-1; possibly TRBD1 for D (6 bases). The CDR3 length is 13 residues. Germline CDR1 reads SQVTM; CDR2 reads ANQGSEA. The chain's CDR3 is CSAEGGGHTEAFF. In DNA form, the CDR3 reads TGCAGCGCTGAAGGCGGGGGGCACACTGAAGCTTTCTTT.

The gene calls are TRBV11-2 and TRBJ2-3, with 7 bases that match TRBD2. The V gene end was trimmed by 2 bases and the J gene end by 0 bases; junction bases not matched to a gene: 11. The germline CDR1 and CDR2 sequences are SGHAT and FQNNGV. This CDR3 comprises 18 residues. CDR3 loop: CASSLSGWGGSSTDTQYF. The CDR3 DNA sequence: TGTGCCAGCAGCTTATCTGGCTGGGGGGGGTCTAGCACAGATACGCAGTATTTT. Based on the CDR3 plus reference TRBV11-2 and TRBJ2-3, the full variable domain is EAGVAQSPRYKIIEKRQSVAFWCNPISGHATLYWYQQILGQGPKLLIQFQNNGVVDDSQLPKDRFSAERLKGVDSTLKIQPAKLEDSAVYLCASSLSGWGGSSTDTQYFGPGTRLTVL.

V usage is TRBV4-2 and J usage is TRBJ2-4; D ambiguous. From germline, CDR1 is LGHNA and CDR2 YNFKEQ. Trimming pared 0 bases from V and 0 bases from J, leaving 6 bases between. The CDR3 spans 15 residues. CDR3 amino acids: CASSQDRLAKNIQYF. CDR3 coding DNA: TGTGCCAGCAGCCAAGACCGACTAGCCAAAAACATTCAGTACTTC.

As for this clone: This specimen includes other DNA sequences encoding the same CDR3. The chain links TRBV18 to TRBJ2-6, with D hard to call. The CDR3 is 14 residues long. Trimming pared 3 bases from V and 0 bases from J, leaving 3 bases between. Germline values: CDR1 KGHSH, CDR2 LQKENI. DNA for the CDR3: TGTGCCAGCTCACCTAACTCTGGGGCCAACGTCCTGACTTTC. This gives the protein CASSPNSGANVLTF.

V usage is TRBV28 and J usage is TRBJ2-4; TRBD1 might be the D (5 bases). The germline CDR1 and CDR2 sequences are MDHEN and SYDVKM. This CDR3 has 11 residues. V shed 5 bases and J shed 11 bases, with 10 bases lying between them. CDR3 in DNA: TGTGCCAGCAGTAACAGGTTCCTTCAGTACTTC. It translates to CASSNRFLQYF. Full variable domain (rest looked up from reference TRBV28 and TRBJ2-4): DVKVTQSSRYLVKRTGEKVFLECVQDMDHENMFWYRQDPGLGLRLIYFSYDVKMKEKGDIPEGYSVSREKKERFSLILESASTNQTSMYLCASSNRFLQYFGAGTRLSVL.

The chain employs TRBV11-3 and TRBJ2-1, with no clear D. With 3 bases removed from V and 5 bases from J, the gap between germline ends came to 5 bases. The CDR3 extends over 12 amino acids. Germline CDR1 reads SGHNT; CDR2 reads YENEEA. The CDR3 here is CASSLVNNEQFF. In DNA form, the CDR3 reads TGTGCCAGCAGCTTGGTGAACAATGAGCAGTTCTTC. Full variable domain (missing parts from reference TRBV11-3 and TRBJ2-1): EAGVVQSPRYKIIEKKQPVAFWCNPISGHNTLYWYLQNLGQGPELLIRYENEEAVDDSQLPKDRFSAERLKGVDSTLKIQPAELGDSAVYLCASSLVNNEQFFGPGTRLTVL.

The rearrangement joins TRBV7-9 to TRBJ1-1; 7 bases agree with TRBD1. Germline V gives CDR1 SEHNR, CDR2 FQNEAQ (reference sequence). Trimming removed 1 base from V and 2 bases from J; junction bases left unmatched: 4. The CDR3 totals 15 residues. In DNA form, the CDR3 reads TGTGCCAGCAGCTTAGGGGGGACAGATAACACTGAAGCTTTCTTT. This codes for CASSLGGTDNTEAFF.

Concerning this clone: This clone may be a read error of a much larger clone one base away. The V and J genes are TRBV7-2 and TRBJ2-2; 8 nucleotides match TRBD2. The CDR3 length is 19 residues. Per germline, CDR1 SGHTA and CDR2 FQGNSA. The CDR3 DNA follows: TGTGCCAGCAGCTTAATCGATCTCGGGGACGGGAGGGCACCCGGGGGGCTGTTTTTT. It is translated as CASSLIDLGDGRAPGGLFF.